Listed below are T cell receptor beta chains from one sample, sequenced in a study of shared clonotypes between healthy human individuals. Sequencing used immunoSEQ multiplex PCR; TCRdb keeps in-frame clones, though not all of them. The table lists roughly 2.5 million clones, around nine tenths of them singletons. Sample: naive CD4+ T cells sorted from blood. Receptors originate from a man aged 18 to 35 in good health. Both conserved end residues are part of each CDR3. Fields, in order: clone size, V gene, D gene, CDR3 length, J gene, CDR3 protein, CDR3 DNA. The D gene is left open where the match is weak. Part of the rows lack a size; the others show once, few, many or a class for expanded clones.

size: .
V: TRBV11-2
D: .
length: 13
J: TRBJ2-1
CDR3: CASSLVVVNEQFF
DNA: TGTGCCAGCAGCTTAGTGGTGGTAAATGAGCAGTTCTTC

size: .
V: TRBV10-3
D: .
length: 12
J: TRBJ1-1
CDR3: CAISGGNTEAFF
DNA: TGTGCCATCAGTGGGGGCAACACTGAAGCTTTCTTT

size: .
V: TRBV19
D: TRBD2
length: 15
J: TRBJ2-3
CDR3: CASRRLAGDTDTQYF
DNA: TGTGCCAGTAGGAGACTAGCGGGAGACACAGATACGCAGTATTTT

size: .
V: TRBV5-4
D: .
length: 15
J: TRBJ2-7
CDR3: CASSLPGTVSYEQYF
DNA: TGTGCCAGCAGCTTACCCGGGACGGTGTCCTACGAGCAGTACTTC

size: few
V: TRBV6-5
D: TRBD1
length: 14
J: TRBJ1-1
CDR3: CASSSRTGNTEAFF
DNA: TGTGCCAGCAGTTCCCGGACAGGGAACACTGAAGCTTTCTTT

size: .
V: TRBV19
D: TRBD2
length: 16
J: TRBJ2-1
CDR3: CASSAGTSGGYNEQFF
DNA: TGTGCCAGTAGTGCGGGGACTAGCGGGGGATACAATGAGCAGTTCTTC

size: .
V: TRBV5-1
D: .
length: 14
J: TRBJ2-7
CDR3: CASSLEVTSYEQYF
DNA: TGCGCCAGCAGCTTGGAGGTCACTTCCTACGAGCAGTACTTC

size: .
V: TRBV2
D: .
length: 15
J: TRBJ2-1
CDR3: CASILDSSSYNEQFF
DNA: .

size: .
V: TRBV30
D: TRBD2
length: 15
J: TRBJ2-1
CDR3: CAWSEGLVGHNEQFF
DNA: TGTGCCTGGAGCGAGGGACTAGTCGGGCACAATGAGCAGTTCTTC

size: .
V: TRBV4-1
D: .
length: 15
J: TRBJ1-6
CDR3: CASSQGQAINSPLHF
DNA: TGCGCCAGCAGCCAAGGACAGGCGATTAATTCACCCCTCCACTTT

size: .
V: TRBV29-1
D: .
length: 13
J: TRBJ2-3
CDR3: CSVEARSTDTQYF
DNA: TGCAGCGTTGAAGCTAGAAGCACAGATACGCAGTATTTT

size: .
V: TRBV10-3
D: .
length: 14
J: TRBJ2-7
CDR3: CAISERGGIYEQYF
DNA: TGTGCCATCAGTGAGAGAGGTGGAATCTACGAGCAGTACTTC

size: .
V: TRBV18
D: .
length: 12
J: TRBJ1-3
CDR3: CASSDSGNTIYF
DNA: TGTGCCAGCTCAGATTCTGGAAACACCATATATTTT

size: .
V: TRBV18
D: .
length: 13
J: TRBJ1-1
CDR3: CASSGGGGTEAFF
DNA: TGTGCCAGCTCCGGGGGGGGAGGCACTGAAGCTTTCTTT

size: .
V: TRBV30
D: TRBD1
length: 15
J: TRBJ2-3
CDR3: CAWSDGTGVLDTQYF
DNA: TGTGCCTGGAGTGACGGAACAGGGGTCTTAGATACGCAGTATTTT

size: .
V: TRBV5-1
D: .
length: 13
J: TRBJ1-1
CDR3: CASSTTRDTEAFF
DNA: TGCGCCAGCAGCACGACCAGGGACACTGAAGCTTTCTTT

size: .
V: TRBV6-5
D: TRBD2
length: 14
J: TRBJ2-1
CDR3: CASGRTSGNNEQFF
DNA: TGTGCCAGCGGTCGGACTAGCGGGAACAATGAGCAGTTCTTC

size: .
V: TRBV6-6
D: TRBD2
length: 16
J: TRBJ2-1
CDR3: CASSTRLAGGDNEQFF
DNA: TGTGCCAGCAGTACTCGGCTAGCGGGGGGAGACAATGAGCAGTTCTTC

size: .
V: TRBV11-2
D: .
length: 13
J: TRBJ1-2
CDR3: CATTEGAYVGYTF
DNA: TGTGCCACCACGGAAGGGGCCTACGTTGGCTACACCTTC

size: .
V: TRBV6-1
D: TRBD2
length: 18
J: TRBJ2-1
CDR3: CASSGLSGGKRSYNEQFF
DNA: TGTGCCAGCAGTGGCCTTTCCGGGGGGAAGCGGTCCTACAATGAGCAGTTCTTC

size: .
V: TRBV23-1
D: .
length: 16
J: TRBJ1-1
CDR3: CASSQSVPGKGTEAFF
DNA: TGCGCCAGCAGTCAATCTGTTCCAGGGAAGGGAACTGAAGCTTTCTTT

size: .
V: TRBV28
D: .
length: 16
J: TRBJ1-1
CDR3: CASSPGEATTNTEAFF
DNA: TGTGCCAGCAGTCCCGGGGAGGCGACGACAAACACTGAAGCTTTCTTT

size: .
V: TRBV9
D: .
length: 14
J: TRBJ2-2
CDR3: CASSAIPSAGELFF
DNA: TGTGCCAGCAGCGCAATCCCGAGCGCCGGGGAGCTGTTTTTT

size: .
V: TRBV14
D: TRBD1
length: 12
J: TRBJ2-7
CDR3: CASSPLKGAEYF
DNA: TGTGCCAGCAGCCCCCTTAAGGGGGCTGAGTACTTC

size: .
V: TRBV2
D: .
length: 13
J: TRBJ2-1
CDR3: CASSESRYNEQFF
DNA: TGTGCCAGCAGTGAGAGCAGGTACAATGAGCAGTTCTTC

size: .
V: TRBV9
D: TRBD2
length: 18
J: TRBJ2-7
CDR3: CASSEGLAGGGLHYEQYF
DNA: TGTGCCAGCAGCGAAGGACTAGCGGGAGGTGGGCTTCACTACGAGCAGTACTTC

size: .
V: TRBV19
D: TRBD2
length: 16
J: TRBJ2-7
CDR3: CASSQLGLTVPGEQYF
DNA: TGTGCCAGTTCCCAACTGGGACTAACCGTACCCGGCGAGCAGTACTTC

size: .
V: TRBV9
D: TRBD1
length: 14
J: TRBJ1-2
CDR3: CASSVGWTGDGYTF
DNA: TGTGCCAGCAGCGTAGGATGGACAGGGGACGGCTACACCTTC

size: .
V: TRBV9
D: TRBD1
length: 16
J: TRBJ1-3
CDR3: CASSVGDSYSGNTIYF
DNA: TGTGCCAGCAGCGTAGGGGACAGCTACTCTGGAAACACCATATATTTT

size: .
V: TRBV2
D: TRBD2
length: 17
J: TRBJ2-2
CDR3: CASSDLAGLGDTGELFF
DNA: TGTGCCAGCAGCGATTTAGCGGGCCTCGGGGACACCGGGGAGCTGTTTTTT

size: .
V: TRBV5-4
D: TRBD2
length: 17
J: TRBJ2-2
CDR3: CASSSGTSGSKSGELFF
DNA: TGTGCCAGCAGCTCCGGGACTAGCGGGAGTAAATCCGGGGAGCTGTTTTTT

size: .
V: TRBV27
D: .
length: 16
J: TRBJ2-5
CDR3: CASSLSLKQGGETQYF
DNA: TGTGCCAGCAGTTTATCCCTAAAACAGGGGGGGGAGACCCAGTACTTC

size: few
V: TRBV7-9
D: .
length: 14
J: TRBJ2-1
CDR3: CASSLSLSYNEQFF
DNA: TGTGCCAGCAGCTTAAGCCTCTCCTACAATGAGCAGTTCTTC

size: .
V: TRBV30
D: TRBD1
length: 16
J: TRBJ1-2
CDR3: CAWRTGWPYFSYGYTF
DNA: TGTGCCTGGAGGACAGGGTGGCCCTATTTTTCCTATGGCTACACCTTC

size: .
V: TRBV6-5
D: TRBD1
length: 12
J: TRBJ1-2
CDR3: CASNRQGYGYTF
DNA: TGTGCCAGCAACCGACAGGGGTATGGCTACACCTTC

size: .
V: TRBV6-1
D: .
length: 14
J: TRBJ2-2
CDR3: CASTKDRYTGELFF
DNA: TGTGCCAGCACTAAGGACAGATACACCGGGGAGCTGTTTTTT

size: once
V: TRBV10-1
D: .
length: 16
J: TRBJ2-2
CDR3: CASSEFGAYPSGELFF
DNA: TGCGCCAGCAGTGAGTTCGGGGCCTATCCGTCCGGGGAGCTGTTTTTT

size: .
V: TRBV6-1
D: .
length: 14
J: TRBJ2-7
CDR3: CASSEGGQTYEQYF
DNA: TGTGCCAGCAGTGAGGGGGGACAGACCTACGAGCAGTACTTC

size: once
V: TRBV9
D: .
length: 17
J: TRBJ2-3
CDR3: CASSGRTGMLGTDTQYF
DNA: TGTGCCAGCAGCGGCCGTACGGGCATGTTGGGCACAGATACGCAGTATTTT

size: .
V: TRBV9
D: .
length: 13
J: TRBJ1-2
CDR3: CASSAGANYGYTF
DNA: TGTGCCAGCAGCGCAGGGGCAAACTATGGCTACACCTTC

size: .
V: TRBV6-5
D: .
length: 14
J: TRBJ1-1
CDR3: CASSYRQVNTEAFF
DNA: TGTGCCAGCAGTTATCGTCAGGTGAACACTGAAGCTTTCTTT

size: few
V: TRBV18
D: TRBD1
length: 14
J: TRBJ2-5
CDR3: CASSPPGQQETQYF
DNA: TGTGCCAGCTCACCACCGGGACAGCAAGAGACCCAGTACTTC

size: .
V: TRBV2
D: .
length: 14
J: TRBJ1-5
CDR3: CASTRDSANQPQHF
DNA: TGTGCCAGCACTAGAGACAGTGCCAATCAGCCCCAGCATTTT

size: .
V: TRBV30
D: .
length: 14
J: TRBJ2-7
CDR3: CAWSVGQPGYEQYF
DNA: TGTGCCTGGAGTGTAGGACAGCCTGGCTACGAGCAGTACTTC

size: .
V: TRBV7-9
D: .
length: 15
J: TRBJ2-2
CDR3: CASNRWTGTTGELFF
DNA: TGTGCCAGCAACCGGTGGACTGGTACCACCGGGGAGCTGTTTTTT

size: .
V: TRBV7-9
D: TRBD1
length: 19
J: TRBJ1-3
CDR3: CASSALRDRRRLSGNTIYF
DNA: TGTGCCAGCAGCGCCCTCCGGGACAGGAGGCGTCTCTCTGGAAACACCATATATTTT

size: .
V: TRBV10-3
D: .
length: 14
J: TRBJ1-6
CDR3: CASSYLVASSPLHF
DNA: TGTGCCAGCAGTTACCTGGTGGCAAGTTCACCCCTCCACTTT

size: .
V: TRBV12-5
D: .
length: 13
J: TRBJ2-3
CDR3: CASGLLDRDTQYF
DNA: TGTGCTAGTGGTTTGCTCGACAGGGATACGCAGTATTTT

size: .
V: TRBV6-1
D: TRBD1
length: 15
J: TRBJ2-7
CDR3: CASSPDRTWDYEQYF
DNA: TGTGCCAGCAGTCCGGACAGGACCTGGGATTACGAGCAGTACTTC

size: once
V: TRBV2
D: TRBD1
length: 13
J: TRBJ2-2
CDR3: CASRGQNTGELFF
DNA: TGTGCCAGCAGGGGACAGAATACCGGGGAGCTGTTTTTT

size: once
V: TRBV13
D: .
length: 13
J: TRBJ2-5
CDR3: CASSPRFQETQYF
DNA: TGTGCCAGCAGCCCTCGGTTCCAAGAGACCCAGTACTTC

size: few
V: TRBV2
D: .
length: 14
J: TRBJ1-6
CDR3: CASSHRDNLAPLHF
DNA: TGTGCCAGCAGTCACCGGGACAATCTGGCACCCCTCCACTTT

size: once
V: TRBV10-3
D: TRBD1
length: 18
J: TRBJ1-1
CDR3: CATGSLGQGRVDMTEAFF
DNA: TGTGCCACCGGAAGCTTGGGACAGGGAAGGGTGGACATGACTGAAGCTTTCTTT

size: .
V: TRBV28
D: TRBD1
length: 14
J: TRBJ2-5
CDR3: CASTRQGAAKTQYF
DNA: TGTGCCAGCACCAGACAGGGGGCGGCTAAGACCCAGTACTTC

size: .
V: TRBV5-1
D: .
length: 16
J: TRBJ1-3
CDR3: CASSGGGGGAGNTIYF
DNA: TGCGCCAGCAGCGGAGGTGGCGGAGGGGCTGGAAACACCATATATTTT

size: .
V: TRBV10-3
D: .
length: 14
J: TRBJ2-1
CDR3: CAISESGGGGVQFF
DNA: TGTGCCATCAGTGAGTCCGGGGGCGGCGGTGTGCAGTTCTTC

size: .
V: TRBV5-4
D: .
length: 16
J: TRBJ2-1
CDR3: CASSLGGGDSSNEQFF
DNA: TGTGCCAGCAGCTTGGGAGGGGGGGACTCTAGCAATGAGCAGTTCTTC

size: .
V: TRBV5-1
D: TRBD2
length: 16
J: TRBJ2-7
CDR3: CASSLGASGRAYEQYF
DNA: TGCGCCAGCAGCTTGGGTGCTAGCGGGAGAGCCTACGAGCAGTACTTC

size: .
V: TRBV7-2
D: .
length: 11
J: TRBJ2-3
CDR3: CASSNGDTQYF
DNA: TGTGCCAGCAGCAATGGGGATACGCAGTATTTT

size: .
V: TRBV9
D: TRBD2
length: 14
J: TRBJ2-7
CDR3: CASSRLAGPYEQYF
DNA: TGTGCCAGCAGCCGACTAGCGGGACCTTACGAGCAGTACTTC